A selection of T cell receptor beta chains follows, all from one sample in a study of T cell responses to AZD1222 COVID-19 vaccine. Clones were sequenced by immunoSEQ multiplex PCR, and TCRdb holds only the in-frame ones, with some missing. The sample comprises some 140,000 clones, 70% to 90% of which are singletons, and approximately 8% rests with the top ten. The material sequenced was peripheral blood, taken 28 days after the second dose of the MenACWY control vaccine. Source of these receptors: an adult who received the MenACWY meningococcal vaccine as a control. Each CDR3 is given with its conserved first and last residue. The D gene is left open where the match is weak. The size field is filled for only some rows; it gives once, few, many or a size class.

NA | NA | TRBJ2-5 | TRBV28 | CASSPPGTPIGETQYF | TGTGCCAGCAGTCCTCCCGGGACTCCCATCGGGGAGACCCAGTACTTC
TRBD1 | NA | TRBJ1-2 | TRBV27 | CASSLSTGYYGYTF | TGTGCCAGCAGTTTATCGACAGGGTACTATGGCTACACCTTC
TRBD1 | NA | TRBJ1-1 | TRBV19 | CASAGQGNTEAFF | TGTGCCAGTGCGGGACAGGGGAACACTGAAGCTTTCTTT
TRBD1 | once | TRBJ2-5 | TRBV29-1 | CSGGQLRETQYF | TGCAGCGGGGGACAGCTCAGGGAGACCCAGTACTTC
NA | NA | TRBJ2-2 | TRBV6-5 | CASSYSGRGDTGELFF | TGTGCCAGCAGTTACTCTGGCAGGGGCGACACCGGGGAGCTGTTTTTT
TRBD1 | NA | TRBJ1-2 | TRBV30 | CAWRRDRGGYGYTF | TGTGCCTGGAGGCGGGACAGAGGAGGCTATGGCTACACCTTC
NA | NA | TRBJ1-2 | TRBV10-3 | CAISESISYGYTF | TGTGCCATCAGTGAGTCCATAAGTTATGGCTACACCTTC
TRBD1 | once | TRBJ1-2 | TRBV5-6 | CATRTGMNYGYTF | TGTGCCACCAGGACAGGAATGAACTATGGCTACACCTTC
TRBD1 | once | TRBJ2-1 | TRBV18 | CASSPRGQGASNEQFF | TGTGCCAGCTCACCACGGGGACAGGGGGCGAGTAATGAGCAGTTCTTC
NA | NA | TRBJ2-6 | TRBV13 | CASSFPVGGGANVLTF | TGTGCCAGCAGCTTCCCAGTAGGCGGAGGGGCCAACGTCCTGACTTTC
NA | NA | TRBJ2-2 | TRBV7-6 | CASSLKEELFF | TGTGCCAGCAGCTTAAAGGAGGAGCTGTTTTTT
NA | once | TRBJ2-7 | TRBV6-1 | CASSELQGFGKQYF | TGTGCCAGCAGTGAGCTACAGGGATTCGGCAAGCAGTACTTC
TRBD1 | few | TRBJ2-7 | TRBV6-5 | CASRKGQVPYEQYF | TGTGCCAGCAGGAAAGGACAGGTCCCCTACGAGCAGTACTTC
NA | once | TRBJ1-1 | TRBV12-3/TRBV12-4 | CASSPNLGSGAFF | TGTGCCAGCAGCCCGAACCTAGGTTCTGGGGCTTTCTTT
NA | NA | TRBJ1-1 | TRBV6-5 | CASSYSPVRSEAFF | TGTGCCAGCAGTTACTCTCCAGTTAGGTCTGAAGCTTTCTTT
TRBD1 | NA | TRBJ2-7 | TRBV19 | CATRTWDSASVGEQYF | TGTGCCACTCGAACGTGGGACAGTGCGTCTGTCGGCGAGCAGTACTTC
NA | NA | TRBJ2-3 | TRBV5-1 | CASSLIGDRTDTQYF | TGCGCCAGCAGCTTGATTGGGGACCGCACAGATACGCAGTATTTT
NA | NA | TRBJ2-1 | TRBV9 | CASSVLSGAYNEQFF | TGTGCCAGCAGCGTTCTGTCAGGGGCGTACAATGAGCAGTTCTTC
NA | NA | TRBJ2-5 | TRBV20-1 | CSATQETQYF | TGCAGTGCTACACAAGAGACCCAGTACTTC
NA | NA | TRBJ1-2 | TRBV4-1 | CASSPGVIYGYTF | TGCGCCAGCAGCCCGGGAGTTATCTATGGCTACACCTTC
NA | NA | TRBJ2-5 | TRBV27 | CASSQTGRVTQYF | TGTGCCAGCAGCCAGACAGGCCGGGTGACCCAGTACTTC
TRBD2 | NA | TRBJ2-2 | TRBV7-8 | CASSPIAGVGTGELFF | TGTGCCAGCAGCCCTATAGCGGGAGTGGGAACCGGGGAGCTGTTTTTT
TRBD1 | NA | TRBJ1-5 | TRBV7-9 | CASSPLTGVLNQPQHF | TGTGCCAGCAGCCCGTTGACAGGGGTACTCAATCAGCCCCAGCATTTT
TRBD1 | NA | TRBJ1-1 | TRBV5-1 | CASSLGDSGWGTEAFF | TGCGCCAGCAGCTTGGGGGACAGTGGATGGGGAACTGAAGCTTTCTTT
TRBD1 | NA | TRBJ1-1 | TRBV11-2 | CASSLDFWDRGANTEAFF | TGTGCCAGCAGCTTAGATTTTTGGGACAGGGGTGCGAACACTGAAGCTTTCTTT
NA | NA | TRBJ2-7 | TRBV5-1 | CASSLEGYEQYF | TGCGCCAGCAGCTTGGAGGGCTACGAGCAGTACTTC
NA | NA | TRBJ2-5 | TRBV2 | CASSNGLGGWETQYF | TGTGCCAGCAGTAATGGACTGGGTGGTTGGGAGACCCAGTACTTC
NA | NA | TRBJ2-7 | TRBV2 | CASSESSTSYEQYF | TGTGCCAGCAGTGAAAGTAGCACCTCCTACGAGCAGTACTTC
NA | NA | TRBJ2-5 | TRBV6-1 | CASSEEIRAGETQYF | TGTGCCAGCAGTGAAGAGATCAGGGCGGGGGAGACCCAGTACTTC
NA | NA | TRBJ1-2 | TRBV19 | CASSIGTRSGASSTF | TGTGCCAGTAGTATAGGGACTCGCTCGGGGGCATCCTCCACCTTC
TRBD2 | NA | TRBJ2-7 | TRBV5-1 | CASAGTSGRGSEQYF | TGCGCCAGCGCCGGGACTAGCGGGAGGGGGTCCGAGCAGTACTTC
NA | NA | TRBJ1-4 | TRBV4-1 | CASSHTGGSFKGKLFF | TGCGCCAGCAGCCATACCGGGGGAAGCTTCAAGGGAAAACTGTTTTTT
TRBD1 | NA | TRBJ2-2 | TRBV7-8 | CASSLGNRGLGELFF | TGTGCCAGCAGCTTAGGGAACAGGGGGCTCGGGGAGCTGTTTTTT
NA | NA | TRBJ1-2 | TRBV18 | CASSPTPGANYGYTF | TGTGCCAGCTCACCGACCCCGGGGGCTAACTATGGCTACACCTTC
NA | NA | TRBJ2-5 | TRBV11-3 | CASSELGLANLETQYF | TGTGCCAGCAGCGAACTCGGGCTAGCCAATCTCGAGACCCAGTACTTC
TRBD2 | once | TRBJ2-5 | TRBV14 | CASSQIAGGLQETQYF | TGTGCCAGCAGCCAAATAGCGGGAGGGCTCCAAGAGACCCAGTACTTC
TRBD1 | NA | TRBJ1-4 | TRBV25-1 | CASSDTVTGNEKLFF | TGTGCCAGCAGTGATACAGTGACAGGGAATGAAAAACTGTTTTTT
TRBD1 | NA | TRBJ2-6 | TRBV7-2 | CASSLRDRQSSGANVLTF | TGTGCCAGCAGCCTCCGGGACAGGCAATCCTCTGGGGCCAACGTCCTGACTTTC
NA | few | TRBJ1-5 | TRBV9 | CASSANAGNQPQHF | TGTGCCAGCAGCGCCAACGCAGGGAATCAGCCCCAGCATTTT
NA | NA | TRBJ1-3 | TRBV11-2 | CASSLMGHTIYF | TGTGCCAGCAGCTTAATGGGGCACACCATATATTTT
NA | NA | TRBJ1-2 | TRBV28 | CASSSPEAGLGSGYTF | TGTGCCAGCAGTTCTCCGGAGGCAGGGTTGGGGTCTGGCTACACCTTC
NA | NA | TRBJ1-4 | TRBV10-2 | CASSGGPGSLINEKLFF | TGCGCCAGCAGTGGAGGTCCGGGCTCTTTAATTAATGAAAAACTGTTTTTT
NA | NA | TRBJ2-3 | TRBV24-1 | CATSDAASDTQYF | TGTGCCACCAGTGATGCGGCTTCAGATACGCAGTATTTT
NA | NA | TRBJ1-1 | TRBV7-2 | CASSSYRKTYEAFF | TGTGCCAGCAGCTCGTACAGAAAAACATATGAAGCTTTCTTT
NA | NA | TRBJ2-5 | TRBV7-6 | CASSPIFGTQETQYF | TGTGCCAGCAGCCCTATATTCGGCACCCAAGAGACCCAGTACTTC
NA | NA | TRBJ1-3 | TRBV15 | CATSNGGTGNTIYF | TGTGCCACCAGCAATGGGGGGACAGGAAACACCATATATTTT
TRBD2 | few | TRBJ2-3 | TRBV7-3 | CASSRLADTDTQYF | TGTGCCAGCAGCCGACTAGCGGACACAGATACGCAGTATTTT
TRBD1 | NA | TRBJ2-3 | TRBV5-1 | CASPSGDRVIVTDTQYF | TGCGCCAGCCCCTCGGGGGACAGGGTGATTGTGACAGATACGCAGTATTTT
NA | NA | TRBJ1-1 | TRBV12-2 | CASRRPAFF | TGTGCAAGTCGCCGACCAGCTTTCTTT
NA | NA | TRBJ1-3 | TRBV7-2 | CASRDQSSGNTIYF | TGTGCCAGCAGGGACCAGAGCTCTGGAAACACCATATATTTT
TRBD1 | NA | TRBJ1-1 | TRBV7-3 | CASSLLRGPAFF | TGTGCCAGCAGCTTATTGAGGGGGCCGGCTTTCTTT
NA | NA | TRBJ1-1 | TRBV10-3 | CAISESGQNTEAFF | TGTGCCATCAGTGAGTCGGGACAGAACACTGAAGCTTTCTTT
NA | once | TRBJ2-2 | TRBV29-1 | CSVGSRGGELFF | TGCAGCGTTGGTTCCAGGGGCGGGGAGCTGTTTTTT